The clone carrying this T cell receptor (beta chain) was observed a handful of times. An end of the junction differs from the germline gene, which may be a read error. The data are from a study of regulatory T cells in long-lasting Graves disease. Germline V gene sequence: CDR1 SSHAT, CDR2 FNYEAQ (reference sequence). There are 13 residues in the CDR3. Building of the TCR beta libraries involved iRepertoire HTBI primers and Arm-PCR of CDR3 regions. MiXCR, run by TCRdb on the multiplex PCR reads, gives a single entry per CDR3 protein. The sample lists under 450,000 distinct CDR3 sequences, roughly 12% occurring once. Regarding time point: newly diagnosed GD, antithyroid drugs for less than 3 months. Extracted PBMC RNA gave rise to the TCR library. The same data also contributed to another study, on T cells in Graves' hyperthyroidism and ophthalmopathy. This second study says: Clonotypes that were expanded in thyroid above 0.001 mostly appeared in blood too.

This clonotype originated in a woman under 30 with Graves disease. The V gene is TRBV7-7, the J gene TRBJ2-2; D is possibly TRBD2 (5 bases). The sequencing used peripheral blood mononuclear cells (PBMCs), collected at new diagnosis, from a patient treated with antithyroid drugs. The CDR3 DNA sequence: TGTGCTAGCAGCCCGGACTACACCGGGGAGCTGTTTTTT. Its translation is CASSPDYTGELFF.